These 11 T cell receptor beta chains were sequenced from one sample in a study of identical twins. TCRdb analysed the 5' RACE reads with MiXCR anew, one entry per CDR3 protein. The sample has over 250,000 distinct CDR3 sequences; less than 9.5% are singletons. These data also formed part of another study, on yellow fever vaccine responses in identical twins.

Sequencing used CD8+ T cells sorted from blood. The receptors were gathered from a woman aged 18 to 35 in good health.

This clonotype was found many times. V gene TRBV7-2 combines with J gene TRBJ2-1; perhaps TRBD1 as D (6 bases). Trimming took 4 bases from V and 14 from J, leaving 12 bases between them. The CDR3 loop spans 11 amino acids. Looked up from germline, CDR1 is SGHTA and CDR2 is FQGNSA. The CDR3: CASSSGVEEFF. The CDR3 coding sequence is TGTGCCAGCAGCTCAGGGGTAGAAGAGTTCTTC.

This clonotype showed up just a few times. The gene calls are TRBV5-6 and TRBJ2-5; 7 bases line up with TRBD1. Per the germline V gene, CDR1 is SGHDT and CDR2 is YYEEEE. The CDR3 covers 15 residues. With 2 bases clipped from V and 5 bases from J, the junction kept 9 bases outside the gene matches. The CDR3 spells CASSFPTGLVETQYF. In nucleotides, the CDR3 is TGTGCCAGCAGCTTTCCGACAGGGCTCGTGGAGACCCAGTACTTC.

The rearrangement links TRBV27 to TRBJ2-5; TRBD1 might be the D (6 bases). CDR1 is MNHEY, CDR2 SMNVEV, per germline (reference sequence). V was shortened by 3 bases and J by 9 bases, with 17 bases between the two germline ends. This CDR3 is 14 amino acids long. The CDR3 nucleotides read TGTGCCAGCAGTTTTACGAGGGAACCAGGGGCCCAGTACTTC. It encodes CASSFTREPGAQYF.

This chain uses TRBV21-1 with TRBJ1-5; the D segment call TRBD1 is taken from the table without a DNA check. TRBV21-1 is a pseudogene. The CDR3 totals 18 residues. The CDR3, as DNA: TGTGCCAGCAGCAAATATCTGGGGGGCCAAAGTACCAATCAGCCCCAGCATTTT. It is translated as CASSKYLGGQSTNQPQHF.

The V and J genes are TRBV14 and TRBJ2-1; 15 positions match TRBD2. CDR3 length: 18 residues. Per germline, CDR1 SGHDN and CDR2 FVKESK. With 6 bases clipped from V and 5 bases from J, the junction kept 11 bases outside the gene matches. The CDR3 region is CASRGTSGGSLYDNEQFF. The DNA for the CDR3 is TGTGCCAGCAGAGGGACTAGCGGGGGGTCCTTATATGACAATGAGCAGTTCTTC.

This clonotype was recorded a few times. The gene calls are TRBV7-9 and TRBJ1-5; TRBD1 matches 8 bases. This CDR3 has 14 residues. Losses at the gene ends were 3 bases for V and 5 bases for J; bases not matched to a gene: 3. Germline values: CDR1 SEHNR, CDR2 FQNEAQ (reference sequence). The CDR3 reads CASSFGQGDQPQHF. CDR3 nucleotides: TGTGCCAGCAGCTTCGGACAGGGCGATCAGCCCCAGCATTTT.

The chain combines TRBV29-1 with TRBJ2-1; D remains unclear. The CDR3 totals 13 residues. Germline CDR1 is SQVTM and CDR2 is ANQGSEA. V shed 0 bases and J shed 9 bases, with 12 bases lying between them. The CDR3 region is CSVEDPRPGEQFF. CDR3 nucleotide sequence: TGCAGCGTTGAAGATCCCAGGCCGGGTGAGCAGTTCTTC.

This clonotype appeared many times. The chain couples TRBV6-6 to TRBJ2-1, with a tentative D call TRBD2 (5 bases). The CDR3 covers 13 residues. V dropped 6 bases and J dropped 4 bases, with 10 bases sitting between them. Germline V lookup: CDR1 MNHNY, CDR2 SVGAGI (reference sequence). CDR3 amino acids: CASSPGRYNEQFF. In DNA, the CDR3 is TGTGCCAGCAGCCCGGGGAGATACAATGAGCAGTTCTTC.

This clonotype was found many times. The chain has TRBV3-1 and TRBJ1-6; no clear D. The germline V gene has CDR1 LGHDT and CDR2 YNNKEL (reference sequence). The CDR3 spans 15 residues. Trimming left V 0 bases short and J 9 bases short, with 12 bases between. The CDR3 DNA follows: TGTGCCAGCAGCCAAGACCGGACCTGGTCTTCACCCCTCCACTTT. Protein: CASSQDRTWSSPLHF.

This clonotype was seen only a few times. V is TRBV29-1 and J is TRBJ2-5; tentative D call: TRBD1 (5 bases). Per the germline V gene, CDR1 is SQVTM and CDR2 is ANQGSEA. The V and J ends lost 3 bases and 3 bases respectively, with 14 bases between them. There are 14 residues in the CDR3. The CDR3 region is CSVDSVTEEETQYF. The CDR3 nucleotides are TGCAGCGTTGACTCAGTGACAGAAGAAGAGACCCAGTACTTC. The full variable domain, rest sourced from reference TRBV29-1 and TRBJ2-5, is SAVISQKPSRDICQRGTSLTIQCQVDSQVTMMFWYRQQPGQSLTLIATANQGSEATYESGFVIDKFPISRPNLTFSTLTVSNMSPEDSSIYLCSVDSVTEEETQYFGPGTRLLVL.

The CDR3 nucleotides read TGTGCCAGCAGTCCGACTTTACAGGGGTCCAAAAACATTCAGTACTTC. Its translation: CASSPTLQGSKNIQYF. The genes are TRBV12-3 or TRBV12-4 and TRBJ2-4; 7 bases fit TRBD1. J gave up 2 bases and V 5 bases, and 9 bases lay outside the gene matches. The CDR3 covers 16 residues.